Following are 25 T cell receptor beta chains from one sample sequenced in a study of technical replicates of blood from several donors. Only in-frame clones appear in the TCRdb table, and some are missing; sequencing was by immunoSEQ multiplex PCR. The top ten hold 0.3% to 0.45% of the sample, which has roughly 72,000 clones, about 94% seen once. The specimen sequenced was T cells isolated from PBMCs. These receptors all come from a human donor in good health.

This clone was counted once. CDR3 coding DNA: TGCGCCAGCAGCCAAGAAGCCAGGCCGCCAGGCAGGGCGTCAGATGAAAAACTGTTTTTT. Residues: CASSQEARPPGRASDEKLFF. The chain couples TRBV4-1 to TRBJ1-4, with D possibly TRBD1 on 5 matching bases. The CDR3 loop spans 20 amino acids. Germline V lookup: CDR1 MGHRA, CDR2 YSYEKL. Trimming cost V 0 bases and J 6 bases, with 26 bases left between them.

This sequence joins TRBV5-5 and TRBJ2-7; possibly TRBD1 for D (6 bases). The germline V and J ends were trimmed by 1 base and 2 bases, with 10 bases remaining between them. This CDR3 comprises 14 residues. Germline V gene lookup returns CDR1 SGHKS and CDR2 YYEKEE (reference sequence). CDR3 in amino acids: CASSLWAGAYEQYF. The DNA of the CDR3 is TGTGCCAGCAGCTTGTGGGCAGGGGCCTACGAGCAGTACTTC.

The chain joins TRBV6-1 to TRBJ1-2; 9 bases map to TRBD1. The CDR3 has 15 residues. From germline, CDR1 is MNHNS and CDR2 SASEGT. Trimming at V came to 1 base and at J to 3 bases, leaving 3 bases not matched to a gene. The CDR3 here is CASSEGTGDYYGYTF. The DNA for the CDR3 is TGTGCCAGCAGTGAAGGGACAGGGGATTACTATGGCTACACCTTC.

The CDR3 DNA is TGTGCCAGCAAAAATGGGGGACTCTACGAGCAGTACTTC. It codes for CASKNGGLYEQYF. This chain links TRBV28 with TRBJ2-7; D may be TRBD2 (6 bases). There are 13 residues in the CDR3. V was pared by 7 bases and J by 3 bases, with 13 bases between. CDR1 MDHEN and CDR2 SYDVKM come from the germline V gene.

The CDR3 sequence is CASSEVLGEDEQFF. The CDR3 coding sequence is TGTGCCAGCAGTGAAGTTCTAGGGGAGGATGAGCAGTTCTTC. This chain joins TRBV6-1 and TRBJ2-1, with D maybe TRBD2 (6 bases). V was trimmed by 1 base and J by 8 bases, leaving 12 bases between them. The CDR3 extends over 14 amino acids. Per germline, CDR1 MNHNS and CDR2 SASEGT.

V gene TRBV27 combines with J gene TRBJ1-3; no clear D gene. The CDR3 extends over 14 amino acids. The germline V gene encodes CDR1 MNHEY and CDR2 SMNVEV (reference sequence). The V and J ends lost 5 bases and 2 bases respectively, with 10 bases between them. The chain's CDR3 is CASSPRATGNTIYF. The CDR3 DNA sequence: TGTGCCAGCAGTCCGAGGGCCACTGGAAACACCATATATTTT.

The V call is TRBV4-1, the J call TRBJ2-7, with 11 bases that match TRBD2. This CDR3 is 17 amino acids long. With V trimmed by 4 bases and J by 1 base, 9 bases remained unmatched. Germline values: CDR1 MGHRA, CDR2 YSYEKL. The CDR3 reads CASSRAPGLADSYEQYF. DNA for the CDR3: TGCGCCAGCAGCCGCGCTCCGGGACTAGCGGATTCCTACGAGCAGTACTTC.

CDR3 sequence: CASSQASGANEQFF. In DNA, the CDR3 is TGCGCCAGCAGCCAGGCTAGCGGGGCGAATGAGCAGTTCTTC. The V call is TRBV4-1, the J call TRBJ2-1; 9 bases match TRBD2. This CDR3 has 14 amino acids. Germline loops: CDR1 MGHRA, CDR2 YSYEKL. V lost 3 bases and J lost 7; bases outside the gene matches: 4.

The J gene is TRBJ2-3, the V gene TRBV10-3; tentative D call: TRBD2 (6 bases). Germline CDR1 is ENHRY and CDR2 is SYGVKD. This CDR3 has 13 amino acids. The V end was cut by 6 bases, the J end by 6 bases, with 13 bases between. The CDR3: CAISPGVADTQYF. CDR3 in DNA: TGTGCCATCAGCCCGGGGGTAGCCGATACGCAGTATTTT.

This chain joins TRBV7-3 and TRBJ1-1; weak D call: TRBD1 (6 bases). V lost 4 bases and J lost 4, with 13 bases in between. Per germline, CDR1 SGHTA and CDR2 FQGTGA. The CDR3 is 14 residues long. This CDR3 reads CASSSVGAPTEAFF. CDR3 nucleotides: TGTGCCAGCAGCTCCGTGGGGGCGCCCACTGAAGCTTTCTTT.

V usage is TRBV29-1 and J usage is TRBJ1-2; D not certain. Trimming pared 2 bases from V and 4 bases from J, leaving 8 bases between. The germline CDR1 and CDR2 sequences are SQVTM and ANQGSEA. This CDR3 is built from 12 residues. The CDR3 here is CSVERGGYGYTF. The CDR3 nucleotides are TGCAGCGTTGAACGGGGAGGCTATGGCTACACCTTC.

The rearrangement joins TRBV7-9 to TRBJ2-5; the match to TRBD2 covers 11 bases. The CDR3 has 16 amino acids. Trimming cost V 6 bases and J 2 bases; bases outside gene matches: 8. Germline V CDR1 and CDR2: SEHNR, FQNEAQ (reference sequence). This CDR3 reads CASRYTSGSHQETQYF. The CDR3 bases are TGTGCCAGCAGATATACTAGCGGGAGCCATCAAGAGACCCAGTACTTC.

The genes are TRBV6-1 and TRBJ2-7; the D is unclear. Trimming pared 0 bases from V and 2 bases from J, leaving 5 bases between. CDR1 and CDR2 (germline): MNHNS, SASEGT. CDR3 size: 13 residues. CDR3 bases: TGTGCCAGCAGTGAAGCGGCGGCCTACGAGCAGTACTTC. Translated, it gives CASSEAAAYEQYF.

This clone was recorded a few times. V and J are TRBV7-9 and TRBJ2-1; 16 positions match TRBD2. The V gene's germline CDR1 is SEHNR and CDR2 FQNEAQ (reference sequence). The ends lost 3 bases at V and 4 bases at J; junction bases unmatched: 6. The length of the CDR3 is 18 residues. Here the CDR3 DNA reads TGTGCCAGCAGCTTTCCGGGACTAGCGGGAGGGCCTTACAATGAGCAGTTCTTC. Translated, it gives CASSFPGLAGGPYNEQFF.

The chain recombines TRBV4-3 with TRBJ1-5, with a tentative D call TRBD1 (6 bases). CDR3 length equals 14 residues. Germline V gene sequence: CDR1 LGHNA, CDR2 YSLEER. Trimming stripped 4 bases from V and 3 bases from J, with 10 bases between. DNA of the CDR3: TGCGCCAGCAGCCCCGACAGGTACAATCAGCCCCAGCATTTT. It encodes CASSPDRYNQPQHF.

The rearrangement links TRBV9 to TRBJ2-1; the match to TRBD2 covers 9 bases. This CDR3 spans 16 amino acids. V trimming: 4 bases; J trimming: 3 bases; junction bases outside the gene matches: 8. CDR1 and CDR2 from the germline V gene are SGDLS and YYNGEE. The CDR3 loop is CASSPRGTSSYNEQFF. The CDR3 region has the DNA TGTGCCAGCAGCCCCCGTGGGACTAGCAGCTACAATGAGCAGTTCTTC.

The V gene is TRBV4-1, the J gene TRBJ2-1, with 7 bases lining up with TRBD1. The V gene's germline CDR1 is MGHRA and CDR2 YSYEKL. After removal of 0 bases from V and 2 bases from J, the junction contained 1 base not matched to a gene. The length of the CDR3 is 15 residues. The CDR3 reads CASSQDQGAYNEQFF. Written as DNA, the CDR3 is TGCGCCAGCAGCCAAGATCAGGGGGCCTACAATGAGCAGTTCTTC.

This clone came up once. This chain links TRBV2 with TRBJ1-1; weak D call: TRBD1 (6 bases). This CDR3 is built from 15 residues. The germline CDR1 and CDR2 sequences are SNHLY and FYNNEI. V was cut by 5 bases and J by 7 bases, with 20 bases left in between. The CDR3 DNA is TGTGCCAGCAGTAACCCCCCGGACAGACTGGATGAAGCTTTCTTT. It codes for CASSNPPDRLDEAFF.

The gene calls are TRBV9 and TRBJ2-7; 8 nucleotides match TRBD2. The V gene's germline CDR1 is SGDLS and CDR2 YYNGEE. The CDR3 is 15 residues long. The J segment lost 3 bases and the V segment lost 2 bases, leaving 7 bases of the junction unmatched. The CDR3 protein is CASSVSSGTNYEQYF. The CDR3 DNA reads TGTGCCAGCAGCGTTAGTAGCGGGACTAACTACGAGCAGTACTTC.

J is TRBJ2-7 and V is TRBV6-1; D is possibly TRBD1 (6 bases). The V and J ends lost 6 bases and 1 base respectively, with 7 bases between them. CDR1 is MNHNS and CDR2 is SASEGT in the germline V gene. This CDR3 contains 12 residues. CDR3 in DNA: TGTGCCAGCAGGACAGGTTCCTACGAGCAGTACTTC. Amino acid sequence: CASRTGSYEQYF.

This rearrangement joins TRBV7-2 to TRBJ2-1; a weak D match, TRBD2 (6 bases). Germline lookup yields CDR1 SGHTA and CDR2 FQGNSA. V was pared by 7 bases and J by 5 bases, with 12 bases between. The CDR3 is made up of 13 amino acids. CDR3 nucleotides: TGTGCCAGCACCATACTAGCCCACAATGAGCAGTTCTTC. Translated: CASTILAHNEQFF.

The chain links TRBV29-1 to TRBJ2-5; 9 bases are a match to TRBD1. The CDR3 sequence is 14 residues long. With V trimmed by 4 bases and J by 2 bases, 5 bases remained unmatched. Germline loops: CDR1 SQVTM, CDR2 ANQGSEA. As DNA, the CDR3 is TGCAGCGTTGTCTCGGGACAGGGACAAGAGACCCAGTACTTC. This translates into CSVVSGQGQETQYF. Together with reference TRBV29-1 and TRBJ2-5, the CDR3 gives the full variable domain: SAVISQKPSRDICQRGTSLTIQCQVDSQVTMMFWYRQQPGQSLTLIATANQGSEATYESGFVIDKFPISRPNLTFSTLTVSNMSPEDSSIYLCSVVSGQGQETQYFGPGTRLLVL.

The count of this clone is one. This chain joins TRBV29-1 and TRBJ2-7; D is perhaps TRBD2 (6 bases). Germline V gives CDR1 SQVTM, CDR2 ANQGSEA. The germline V and J ends were trimmed by 4 bases and 6 bases, with 10 bases remaining between them. The CDR3 length is 11 residues. The CDR3 DNA follows: TGCAGCGTTGTCCAGGGAGGCGAGCAGTACTTC. This translates into CSVVQGGEQYF.

The rearrangement links TRBV7-9 to TRBJ2-1, with 7 bases identical to TRBD2. The CDR3 loop spans 14 amino acids. V shed 5 bases and J 3 bases; nucleotides not matched to a gene: 4. Germline lookup yields CDR1 SEHNR and CDR2 FQNEAQ (reference sequence). The CDR3 DNA sequence: TGTGCCAGCAGCGTCCTAGCGGACTACAATGAGCAGTTCTTC. This codes for CASSVLADYNEQFF.

The chain has TRBV9 and TRBJ2-1, with 7 bases aligning to TRBD2. Per the germline V gene, CDR1 is SGDLS and CDR2 is YYNGEE. The CDR3 runs 16 residues. With 4 bases clipped from V and 8 bases from J, the junction kept 15 bases outside the gene matches. CDR3 in DNA: TGTGCCAGCAGCCCACGGACTAGTCTCCCTATCCATGAGCAGTTCTTC. Its translation is CASSPRTSLPIHEQFF.